This T cell receptor (beta chain) was found in a study of T-cell reconstitution after alpha-beta-depleted transplantation in children. The CDR3 loop spans 16 amino acids. Researchers prepared the TCRbeta library using unique molecular identifiers, the study reports. Via MiXCR, TCRdb re-called the PCR reads, giving one row per CDR3 protein. The table has hundreds of thousands of distinct CDR3 sequences, approximately 10% seen once. In its sample, this clonotype was seen once. Its antigen remains unidentified. Given a much more abundant clone one base away, this may be a read error. Study-wide findings and caveats: When one year had passed after transplant, most T-cell counts and diversity came from newly produced T cells. Several patients had high TCRbeta diversity at day 60; it came from surviving recipient T cells and thymic progenitors. Reports say that about two months after transplant, the alpha-beta T cells came out of several hundred graft clones that had expanded.

The chain couples TRBV12-3 or TRBV12-4 to TRBJ2-3, with TRBD2 identical over 8 bases. Sequenced material: peripheral blood, taken 180 days after TCRalphabeta/CD19-depleted stem cell transplant. The sequence came from a male patient between 2 and 15 years old who had a stem cell transplant for chronic granulomatous disease, so the T cells may come from the graft donor. The CDR3 DNA follows: TGTGCCAGCAGTTCCTTTAGCGGGAAGCACACAGATACGCTGTATTTT. Its protein product is CASSSFSGKHTDTLYF.